What follows are 24 T cell receptor beta chains derived from one specimen sequenced in a study of a mutant IDH1 vaccine in newly diagnosed glioma. Antigens of these TCRs are unknown. Described time point: week 5, during vaccination. Alongside topical imiquimod, each dose of vaccine comprised 300 ug of mutant IDH1 20-mer peptide. Clones were sequenced by immunoSEQ multiplex PCR, and TCRdb holds only the in-frame ones, with some missing. The sample lists about 38,000 clones, approximately 80% occurring once. The material was PBMCs, obtained from a glioma patient whose treatment included an IDH1 peptide vaccine. Source of these receptors: a man aged 35 to 55 with glioma.

The chain is built from TRBV7-8 and TRBJ2-1, with unresolved D. Trimming took off 5 bases at V and 0 bases at J, with 11 bases between the two ends. This CDR3 comprises 15 residues. Germline-derived CDR1 and CDR2 are SGHVS and FQNEAQ. The CDR3 is CASSPPRSSYNEQFF. CDR3 sequence (DNA): TGTGCCAGCAGCCCACCCAGGAGCTCCTACAATGAGCAGTTCTTC.

V gene TRBV30 combines with J gene TRBJ2-3; TRBD1 is a possible D gene (5 bases). The CDR3 contains 13 residues. CDR1 is GTSNPN and CDR2 is SVGIG in the germline V gene (reference sequence). The ends were cut back, 0 bases at V and 3 bases at J, with 7 bases in the middle. CDR3 loop: CAWSVQGTDTQYF. CDR3 sequence (DNA): TGTGCCTGGAGTGTTCAGGGAACAGATACGCAGTATTTT.

This rearrangement joins TRBV5-1 to TRBJ1-4; D ambiguous. The CDR3 loop spans 16 amino acids. V was pared by 0 bases and J by 5 bases, with 14 bases between. Germline-derived CDR1 and CDR2 are SGHRS and YFSETQ. The CDR3 coding sequence is TGCGCCAGCAGCTTGGCCGGTCGAGGAGGGAATGAAAAACTGTTTTTT. Translation: CASSLAGRGGNEKLFF. The whole variable domain, remainder taken from reference TRBV5-1 and TRBJ1-4, is KAGVTQTPRYLIKTRGQQVTLSCSPISGHRSVSWYQQTPGQGLQFLFEYFSETQRNKGNFPGRFSGRQFSNSRSEMNVSTLELGDSALYLCASSLAGRGGNEKLFFGSGTQLSVL.

The V gene is TRBV30, the J gene TRBJ1-4, with D unresolved. The CDR3 extends over 13 amino acids. V was clipped by 1 base and J by 4 bases, with 7 bases between them. Germline V CDR1 and CDR2: GTSNPN, SVGIG (reference sequence). The CDR3, as DNA: TGTGCCTGGAGTGGAGGCCTTAATGAAAAACTGTTTTTT. This sequence encodes CAWSGGLNEKLFF.

The chain combines TRBV19 with TRBJ1-5; D not resolved. Trimming pared 6 bases from V and 1 base from J, leaving 13 bases between. Germline loops: CDR1 LNHDA, CDR2 SQIVND (reference sequence). The CDR3 runs 15 residues. The CDR3 sequence: CASRVLGSSNQPQHF. CDR3 DNA sequence: TGTGCCAGTAGGGTGCTAGGGTCCAGCAATCAGCCCCAGCATTTT.

The chain has TRBV13 and TRBJ2-7; 7 nucleotides align to TRBD1. V shed 6 bases, J shed 4 bases, and the junction held 6 bases outside the gene matches. The CDR3 runs to 13 residues. The germline CDR1 and CDR2 sequences are PRHDT and FYEKMQ (reference sequence). The CDR3 DNA sequence: TGTGCCAGCAGTCGGACAGGCCTATACGAGCAGTACTTC. Its protein product is CASSRTGLYEQYF.

The DNA of the CDR3 is TGTGCCAGCGGATTGACAGGGTACACTGAAGCTTTCTTT. This codes for CASGLTGYTEAFF. V gene TRBV2 combines with J gene TRBJ1-1; 7 bases match TRBD1. Germline CDR1 is SNHLY and CDR2 is FYNNEI. The CDR3 length is 13 residues. J was trimmed by 3 bases and V by 8 bases; bases with no gene match: 6.

This sequence joins TRBV29-1 and TRBJ1-2, with TRBD1 as a possible D gene (5 bases). The V gene's germline CDR1 is SQVTM and CDR2 ANQGSEA. The V end lost 4 bases, the J end lost 2 bases, and 8 bases lay between the germline ends. The length of the CDR3 is 12 residues. CDR3 DNA: TGCAGCGTTGGGTCAGGGAACTATGGCTACACCTTC. As protein: CSVGSGNYGYTF.

The chain links TRBV7-9 to TRBJ2-1; 9 positions match TRBD1. Per the germline V gene, CDR1 is SEHNR and CDR2 is FQNEAQ (reference sequence). V shed 5 bases and J 10 bases; nucleotides not matched to a gene: 9. The CDR3 has 14 residues. CDR3 sequence reads: CASSVGVTGGEQFF. CDR3 coding DNA: TGTGCCAGCAGCGTAGGGGTTACAGGGGGCGAGCAGTTCTTC. The entire variable domain, with the rest obtained from reference TRBV7-9 and TRBJ2-1, is as follows: DTGVSQNPRHKITKRGQNVTFRCDPISEHNRLYWYRQTLGQGPEFLTYFQNEAQLEKSRLLSDRFSAERPKGSFSTLEIQRTEQGDSAMYLCASSVGVTGGEQFFGPGTRLTVL.

This clone was counted a single time. The genes are TRBV10-3 and TRBJ2-1, with D possibly being TRBD2 (6 bases). The CDR3 is made up of 15 amino acids. V gave up 2 bases and J gave up 5 bases, with 13 bases separating them. CDR1 is ENHRY and CDR2 is SYGVKD in the germline V gene. The CDR3 here is CAISEPWGLDNEQFF. The CDR3 coding sequence is TGTGCCATCAGTGAGCCGTGGGGACTTGACAATGAGCAGTTCTTC.

DNA of the CDR3: TGTGCCAGCAGTGCCTCCCGGGACAGTACCTACGAGCAGTACTTC. It is translated as CASSASRDSTYEQYF. The V gene is TRBV2, the J gene TRBJ2-7, with 7 bases fitting TRBD1. The length of the CDR3 is 15 residues. Trimming at V came to 4 bases and at J to 2 bases, leaving 8 bases not matched to a gene. Looked up from germline, CDR1 is SNHLY and CDR2 is FYNNEI.

The chain uses TRBV7-3 and TRBJ1-1; D remains ambiguous. The germline V and J ends were trimmed by 2 bases and 1 base, with 5 bases remaining between them. Germline lookup yields CDR1 SGHTA and CDR2 FQGTGA. The CDR3 loop spans 13 amino acids. CDR3 loop: CASSLQGNTEAFF. CDR3 DNA sequence: TGTGCCAGCAGCTTACAAGGGAACACTGAAGCTTTCTTT.

This clone appeared a few times. J is TRBJ1-2 and V is TRBV27; no clear D gene. CDR3 length: 12 amino acids. Trimming removed 3 bases from V and 5 bases from J, with 7 bases in between. Germline V gene lookup returns CDR1 MNHEY and CDR2 SMNVEV (reference sequence). CDR3 nucleotides: TGTGCCAGCAGTTTTAGAGGGTATGGCTACACCTTC. This encodes CASSFRGYGYTF.

This chain links TRBV7-9 with TRBJ2-7; D unresolved. Germline assignment: CDR1 SEHNR and CDR2 FQNEAQ (reference sequence). V lost 1 base and J 3 bases, leaving 13 bases between the germline ends. CDR3 length: 15 amino acids. The CDR3 here is CASSLEAGRLYEQYF. DNA of the CDR3: TGTGCCAGCAGCTTAGAGGCAGGTAGACTCTACGAGCAGTACTTC. Together with reference TRBV7-9 and TRBJ2-7, the CDR3 gives the full variable domain: DTGVSQNPRHKITKRGQNVTFRCDPISEHNRLYWYRQTLGQGPEFLTYFQNEAQLEKSRLLSDRFSAERPKGSFSTLEIQRTEQGDSAMYLCASSLEAGRLYEQYFGPGTRLTVT.

The chain employs TRBV6-5 and TRBJ1-4; D unclear. Trimming pared 6 bases from V and 8 bases from J, leaving 16 bases between. The CDR3 loop spans 14 amino acids. From germline, CDR1 is MNHEY and CDR2 SVGAGI. The CDR3 sequence: CASSRTLTNEKLFF. The CDR3 DNA is TGTGCCAGCAGCCGCACTTTAACAAACGAAAAACTGTTTTTT.

A single count supports this clone. The chain combines TRBV6-5 with TRBJ1-4, with D perhaps TRBD1 (5 bases). V was pared by 2 bases and J by 1 base, with 11 bases between. The CDR3 runs to 16 residues. Looked up from germline, CDR1 is MNHEY and CDR2 is SVGAGI. The CDR3 here is CASSYNGAGTNEKLFF. In nucleotides, the CDR3 is TGTGCCAGCAGTTACAACGGGGCCGGAACTAATGAAAAACTGTTTTTT.

This clone was detected only a few times. The chain carries TRBV11-2 and TRBJ2-7; 8 nucleotides line up with TRBD2. This CDR3 has 15 residues. Germline V gene sequence: CDR1 SGHAT, CDR2 FQNNGV. Losses at the gene ends were 3 bases for V and 3 bases for J; bases not matched to a gene: 7. CDR3 amino acids: CASSLGSGGHYEQYF. In nucleotides, the CDR3 is TGTGCCAGCAGCTTGGGGAGCGGGGGACACTACGAGCAGTACTTC.

V gene TRBV7-6 combines with J gene TRBJ1-2; maybe TRBD1 (6 bases). CDR3 length: 15 amino acids. V dropped 1 base and J dropped 4 bases, with 13 bases sitting between them. Germline CDR1 and CDR2: SGHVS and FNYEAQ. The CDR3 here is CASSLDTGLTYGYTF. DNA of the CDR3: TGTGCCAGCAGCTTAGACACAGGGCTTACCTATGGCTACACCTTC.

The chain employs TRBV11-2 and TRBJ2-7; weak D call: TRBD2 (6 bases). Deletions cut 1 base from V and 3 bases from J, with 13 bases between. The germline CDR1 and CDR2 sequences are SGHAT and FQNNGV. The CDR3 totals 15 residues. CDR3 nucleotides: TGTGCCAGCAGCTTAGGCTTAGCGGCAAACTACGAGCAGTACTTC. Translated, it gives CASSLGLAANYEQYF. Looking up the rest from reference TRBV11-2 and TRBJ2-7 gives the full variable domain: EAGVAQSPRYKIIEKRQSVAFWCNPISGHATLYWYQQILGQGPKLLIQFQNNGVVDDSQLPKDRFSAERLKGVDSTLKIQPAKLEDSAVYLCASSLGLAANYEQYFGPGTRLTVT.

In its sample, this clone was seen a few times. DNA of the CDR3: TGTGCCAGCAGCTTAGGAGGGGGCGCGGGAGAGACCCAGTACTTC. Translating gives CASSLGGGAGETQYF. V usage is TRBV11-2 and J usage is TRBJ2-5; 7 nucleotides align to TRBD1. The CDR3 contains 15 residues. V lost 1 base and J lost 4; bases outside the gene matches: 6. Germline loops: CDR1 SGHAT, CDR2 FQNNGV.

J is TRBJ2-2 and V is TRBV14; 7 bases match TRBD1. This CDR3 comprises 14 residues. Losses at the gene ends were 2 bases for V and 6 bases for J; bases not matched to a gene: 3. Germline V gene sequence: CDR1 SGHDN, CDR2 FVKESK. The CDR3 DNA reads as TGTGCCAGCAGCCAAATGACAGGGCCCGGGGAGCTGTTTTTT. Translating gives CASSQMTGPGELFF.

V and J are TRBV19 and TRBJ1-1; no firm D call. The germline gives CDR1 LNHDA, CDR2 SQIVND (reference sequence). Trimming removed 3 bases from V and 0 bases from J, with 8 bases in between. The CDR3 length is 14 residues. Here the CDR3 reads CASSMQRVNTEAFF. The DNA of the CDR3 is TGTGCCAGTAGTATGCAGAGGGTGAACACTGAAGCTTTCTTT.

This clone was counted between two and nine times. The chain recombines TRBV19 with TRBJ1-1; D ambiguous. Germline values: CDR1 LNHDA, CDR2 SQIVND (reference sequence). The CDR3 is made up of 19 amino acids. Trimming cost V 1 base and J 1 base, with 22 bases left between them. CDR3 amino acids: CASSIARRSGGSANTEAFF. CDR3 in DNA: TGTGCCAGTAGTATAGCCCGGAGGTCAGGAGGATCAGCGAACACTGAAGCTTTCTTT. The full variable domain, rest sourced from reference TRBV19 and TRBJ1-1, is DGGITQSPKYLFRKEGQNVTLSCEQNLNHDAMYWYRQDPGQGLRLIYYSQIVNDFQKGDIAEGYSVSREKKESFPLTVTSAQKNPTAFYLCASSIARRSGGSANTEAFFGQGTRLTVV.

V usage is TRBV19 and J usage is TRBJ1-2, with a possible D match to TRBD1 (5 bases). With 5 bases removed from V and 4 bases from J, the gap between germline ends came to 11 bases. This CDR3 spans 13 amino acids. CDR1 is LNHDA and CDR2 is SQIVND in the germline V gene (reference sequence). In nucleotides, the CDR3 is TGTGCCAGTAGTGCGGGGACGGGCTATGGCTACACCTTC. Amino acids: CASSAGTGYGYTF.